This record looks at one T cell receptor (beta chain) sequence and its context. The antigen is not known. The record originates from a study of T cell repertoires in cytomegalovirus infection. General study points: CMV carriers with the relevant HLA were identified by cumulative public TCR beta family frequency.

Via MiXCR, TCRdb re-called the reads, giving one row per CDR3 protein. The sample includes some 680,000 distinct CDR3 sequences, about a third of them seen just once. Germline-derived CDR1 and CDR2 are MNHEY and SVGAGI. The V segment lost 0 bases and the J segment 1 base; nucleotides outside the gene matches: 9. This CDR3 spans 19 amino acids. This receptor was obtained from a human donor in good health (CMV status not recorded). Some clones in this sample may be carry-over from other donors' samples. This chain joins TRBV6-5 and TRBJ1-6; 7 nucleotides align to TRBD1. Sequenced sample: PBMCs. In DNA form, the CDR3 reads TGTGCCAGCAGTTACTCGGCAGGGGGAAAGTTTTCCTATAATTCACCCCTCCACTTT. It yields the protein CASSYSAGGKFSYNSPLHF.